This TCR beta chain is drawn from a study of cytomegalovirus exposure and HLA in healthy donors (dated by TCRdb to 2016 to 2017). Study-wide context: According to an earlier analysis of 450 to 650 of the donors, 150 million to 200 million T cells yielded 100 million or so unique TCR beta sequences and approximately 300 Gb of sequence data. An early release covering 550 to 700 HLA-typed donors comprised approximately 290 gigabases of sequencing data and 65 million to 100 million unique TCR sequences. The genetic ancestry cluster associated with self-reported Caucasian donors included about 81% of the 300 to 450 genotyped donors. The study was designed to test whether signatures of past pathogen exposure could be identified by cataloging public T cell receptors. Using immunosequencing, the study profiled T cell repertoires from 666 subjects and related those repertoires to cytomegalovirus serostatus. Besides the first cohort of some 670 subjects, a separate validation cohort made up of 95 to 150 different subjects was used. High-throughput TCR immunosequencing, statistical association of individual TCRs with disease status, and machine learning were combined to predict cytomegalovirus infection status. To study patterns of TCR occurrence, a later analysis re-analyzed previously published TCR beta repertoires from around 670 donors and added high-resolution HLA genotyping. Rather than drawing on any new phenotypic data, the later analysis identified candidate immune exposures from TCR beta sequences and the way those sequences occurred across donors. An earlier analysis of 450 to 750 of the donors used high-throughput TCR beta sequencing to judge whether each TCR beta V gene segment behaved as functional or pseudogenic. Donor age, sex, ethnicity and CMV serostatus were collected together with the repertoire data. In a later genetic analysis, genome-wide SNP genotypes for 398 of the 666 donors were used, and that subset was treated as a discovery cohort. All discovery cohort repertoires had been generated using a single sequencing platform. Both class I and class II loci were covered by HLA typing, at four-digit resolution. Typing coverage differed by locus: A, B, C, DRB1 and DQB1 were typed in about 629-630 donors, DQA1 in about 510, DPA1 in around 600, and DPB1 in 472. About five DR-DQ haplotypes were handled as single units for association and clustering because linkage in the cohort was strong. Among 398 genotyped donors of the cohort, an average of approximately 240,000 unique TCR beta nucleotide sequences was sequenced per donor, of which 15% to 20% were non-productive. The investigation overall reported the following: Correlated functional status among segregating V segments might reflect linkage disequilibrium, but an unknown experimental factor could not be ruled out. Because counts were too low, roughly 17 rarely observed V segments, including chromosome 9 orphons, were left out of the earlier analysis of 500 to 650 of the donors. A later genetic analysis reported fewer N-insertions in productive TCRs among donors in an Asian-associated ancestry cluster than the roughly 620-donor mean. A cluster of highly shared sequence variants was judged likely to represent a technical artifact of the sequencing pipeline. A few of the identified cytomegalovirus-associated TCR beta chains were confirmed in vitro to be specific for cytomegalovirus antigens. Because HLA typing was unavailable for some donors at each locus, only the typed subset was used in association tests. Strong co-occurrence of HLA alleles, especially DR and DQ, made assigning TCR associations to individual alleles difficult. In a later analysis, most CMV-associated TCR beta chains were found to appear HLA-restricted, with HLA associations seemingly driven largely by CMV exposure. In this cohort, only TCR beta chains were sequenced, and detectable features were limited by the absence of alpha or paired-chain data. A later analysis found that HLA-associated TCR beta chains were more clonally expanded and had lower generation probabilities than equally common non-associated chains. A further reported finding was that TCR beta sequences accurately predicted the HLA-A and HLA-B alleles for most subjects in the first cohort. In a later analysis, TCR association rates were found to vary across HLA loci, with the most associated TCRs seen for DRB1 alleles and the fewest for HLA-C alleles. A later genetic analysis associated a missense DCLRE1C variant with V-gene and J-gene trimming of TCR beta chains, and an independent cohort replicated the association. The study gave a list of 150 to 200 TCR beta chains associated with cytomegalovirus. Some IMGT-functional V segments, including TRBV6-2 and TRBV6-3, could not be told apart with the 87-base-pair reads, so those segments were excluded. Several of the top co-occurrence clusters appeared to be linked to parvovirus B19, influenza, CMV and Epstein-Barr virus, according to a later analysis. For the cohort, immune exposure information was limited to CMV serostatus. At a false discovery rate of 0.05, a later analysis linked around 15,000 TCR beta sequences to specific HLA alleles. Across donors, most TCR sequences were observed very rarely, whereas some public TCRs were present in many individuals. In an earlier analysis of some 500 of the donors, most TCR beta V segments appeared in productive rearrangements about 87% or about 30% of the time, broadly matching IMGT annotations. The presence/absence analyses assumed that sequencing depth was roughly uniform across donors, and that assumption may not be true. According to the authors, the approach could potentially be generalized to other disease states and immunological phenotypes. The classifier was reported to diagnose cytomegalovirus status with high specificity and sensitivity in both the original and validation cohorts.

To prepare the library, the immunoSEQ multiplex PCR assay was applied. For the multiplex PCR, a mixture combining 60 forward primers for TCR Vbeta segments and 13 reverse primers for TCR Jbeta segments was used. The CDR3 region of rearranged TCR beta genes was amplified from genomic DNA by a multiplex PCR assay. The amplified TCR beta libraries were sequenced on the Illumina HiSeq System as 87-base-pair reads. The source study handled its data this way. In a later analysis, some 80 million unique TCR beta chains were counted across the 500 to 850 repertoires, and roughly 9.9 million of these chains were shared by at least two donors. A nearest-neighbor algorithm error-corrected the raw reads and collapsed the reads into unique sequences, merging closely related sequences to remove PCR and sequencing errors. V, D and J gene segments were assigned by aligning CDR3 sequences to IMGT reference sequences. For a sequence to be retained, a match of at least six nucleotides to both a V gene segment and a J gene segment was required. A rearrangement counted as productive if the CDR3 had no stop codons and remained in frame with V and J, and every other rearrangement counted as non-productive. Following IMGT convention, CDR3 was defined as the stretch from the second conserved V-encoded cysteine to the conserved J-encoded phenylalanine. The earlier analysis of about 620 of the donors excluded sequences that lacked an unambiguous match to a single V gene segment. An earlier analysis of a few hundred of the donors called V segments functional above 56.7% productive rearrangements and segregating when the between-donor standard deviation exceeded 5%. To diagnose cytomegalovirus status from the catalog of TCR beta chain sequences, a statistical classification framework was built. In a later analysis, V and J genes were assigned by comparing TCR nucleotide sequences against IMGT/GENE-DB human TR gene sequences. In a later analysis, CDR3 sequences and most-parsimonious VDJ recombination scenarios were assigned using the TCRdist pipeline. In a later analysis, each TCR beta chain was defined by its CDR3 amino acid sequence together with its V-gene family, and reads without a unique V-gene family were excluded. To address suspected cross-contamination and a sequencing artifact, a later analysis removed around 590 highly shared, low-generation-probability nucleotide sequences. For each public chain, a later analysis derived a clonal expansion index from normalized ranks of inferred template counts within each repertoire. A later analysis computed generation probabilities with a VDJ recombination model fitted to out-of-frame rearrangements, and checked the results against IGoR. Hypergeometric tests were used in a later analysis to score TCR-TCR, TCR-HLA and TCR-CMV co-occurrence, with a repertoire-size bias correction applied to the TCR pairs. False discovery rates were estimated in a later analysis by permuting HLA or CMV assignments 20 times. In a later analysis, co-occurring TCRs were grouped with DBSCAN, and TCRdist sequence similarity was added when clustering was performed within HLA-allele-positive subsets. Repertoires with fewer than 30,000 or more than 120,000 public chains were left out of co-occurrence clustering, as were about 5 repertoires with anomalous nucleotide sharing. The clones in this table, taken by TCRdb from immuneACCESS, are in-frame only. Not every clone is retained; where verified, under half of the shortfall comes from an unresolved V gene, and the cause of the rest is unknown. V, J and clone size are those of that table, while D and trimming were read from the DNA. The sample table holds 90,000 to 120,000 clones, of which around 85% were seen once. The top ten constitute around 2.1% of the sample.

Regarding this clone: Its antigen has not been determined. No per-base quality is available; no much larger clone lies one base away.

V lost 4 bases and J lost 1 base; the stretch between them is 10 bases long. Counted from cysteine to phenylalanine, this CDR3 has 14 amino acids. Just the 42-base CDR3 DNA is kept, in frame starting at base 1. Reading the germline V gene gives CDR1 MNHNS and CDR2 SASEGT. The cohort was made up of under 800 healthy bone marrow donors. Cohort members were all nominally healthy when sampled, although unrecorded immune exposures were likely present. The donor was CMV seronegative and was included in the group of over 300 seronegative cohort members. Each donor provided a peripheral blood sample, and peripheral blood mononuclear cells were used for TCR beta sequencing. The Qiagen DNeasy Blood Extraction Kit was used to extract genomic DNA from the blood cell samples.

The sample comprised PBMCs. The receptor comes from a man aged 30-40 years in good health and CMV-seronegative. The V and J segments used are TRBV6-1 and TRBJ2-5; the D segment could be TRBD1, given 6 matching bases. The CDR3 amino acid sequence is: CASSGYRVQETQYF. In nucleotide form, the sequence is TGTGCCAGCAGTGGCTACAGGGTCCAAGAGACCCAGTACTTC.